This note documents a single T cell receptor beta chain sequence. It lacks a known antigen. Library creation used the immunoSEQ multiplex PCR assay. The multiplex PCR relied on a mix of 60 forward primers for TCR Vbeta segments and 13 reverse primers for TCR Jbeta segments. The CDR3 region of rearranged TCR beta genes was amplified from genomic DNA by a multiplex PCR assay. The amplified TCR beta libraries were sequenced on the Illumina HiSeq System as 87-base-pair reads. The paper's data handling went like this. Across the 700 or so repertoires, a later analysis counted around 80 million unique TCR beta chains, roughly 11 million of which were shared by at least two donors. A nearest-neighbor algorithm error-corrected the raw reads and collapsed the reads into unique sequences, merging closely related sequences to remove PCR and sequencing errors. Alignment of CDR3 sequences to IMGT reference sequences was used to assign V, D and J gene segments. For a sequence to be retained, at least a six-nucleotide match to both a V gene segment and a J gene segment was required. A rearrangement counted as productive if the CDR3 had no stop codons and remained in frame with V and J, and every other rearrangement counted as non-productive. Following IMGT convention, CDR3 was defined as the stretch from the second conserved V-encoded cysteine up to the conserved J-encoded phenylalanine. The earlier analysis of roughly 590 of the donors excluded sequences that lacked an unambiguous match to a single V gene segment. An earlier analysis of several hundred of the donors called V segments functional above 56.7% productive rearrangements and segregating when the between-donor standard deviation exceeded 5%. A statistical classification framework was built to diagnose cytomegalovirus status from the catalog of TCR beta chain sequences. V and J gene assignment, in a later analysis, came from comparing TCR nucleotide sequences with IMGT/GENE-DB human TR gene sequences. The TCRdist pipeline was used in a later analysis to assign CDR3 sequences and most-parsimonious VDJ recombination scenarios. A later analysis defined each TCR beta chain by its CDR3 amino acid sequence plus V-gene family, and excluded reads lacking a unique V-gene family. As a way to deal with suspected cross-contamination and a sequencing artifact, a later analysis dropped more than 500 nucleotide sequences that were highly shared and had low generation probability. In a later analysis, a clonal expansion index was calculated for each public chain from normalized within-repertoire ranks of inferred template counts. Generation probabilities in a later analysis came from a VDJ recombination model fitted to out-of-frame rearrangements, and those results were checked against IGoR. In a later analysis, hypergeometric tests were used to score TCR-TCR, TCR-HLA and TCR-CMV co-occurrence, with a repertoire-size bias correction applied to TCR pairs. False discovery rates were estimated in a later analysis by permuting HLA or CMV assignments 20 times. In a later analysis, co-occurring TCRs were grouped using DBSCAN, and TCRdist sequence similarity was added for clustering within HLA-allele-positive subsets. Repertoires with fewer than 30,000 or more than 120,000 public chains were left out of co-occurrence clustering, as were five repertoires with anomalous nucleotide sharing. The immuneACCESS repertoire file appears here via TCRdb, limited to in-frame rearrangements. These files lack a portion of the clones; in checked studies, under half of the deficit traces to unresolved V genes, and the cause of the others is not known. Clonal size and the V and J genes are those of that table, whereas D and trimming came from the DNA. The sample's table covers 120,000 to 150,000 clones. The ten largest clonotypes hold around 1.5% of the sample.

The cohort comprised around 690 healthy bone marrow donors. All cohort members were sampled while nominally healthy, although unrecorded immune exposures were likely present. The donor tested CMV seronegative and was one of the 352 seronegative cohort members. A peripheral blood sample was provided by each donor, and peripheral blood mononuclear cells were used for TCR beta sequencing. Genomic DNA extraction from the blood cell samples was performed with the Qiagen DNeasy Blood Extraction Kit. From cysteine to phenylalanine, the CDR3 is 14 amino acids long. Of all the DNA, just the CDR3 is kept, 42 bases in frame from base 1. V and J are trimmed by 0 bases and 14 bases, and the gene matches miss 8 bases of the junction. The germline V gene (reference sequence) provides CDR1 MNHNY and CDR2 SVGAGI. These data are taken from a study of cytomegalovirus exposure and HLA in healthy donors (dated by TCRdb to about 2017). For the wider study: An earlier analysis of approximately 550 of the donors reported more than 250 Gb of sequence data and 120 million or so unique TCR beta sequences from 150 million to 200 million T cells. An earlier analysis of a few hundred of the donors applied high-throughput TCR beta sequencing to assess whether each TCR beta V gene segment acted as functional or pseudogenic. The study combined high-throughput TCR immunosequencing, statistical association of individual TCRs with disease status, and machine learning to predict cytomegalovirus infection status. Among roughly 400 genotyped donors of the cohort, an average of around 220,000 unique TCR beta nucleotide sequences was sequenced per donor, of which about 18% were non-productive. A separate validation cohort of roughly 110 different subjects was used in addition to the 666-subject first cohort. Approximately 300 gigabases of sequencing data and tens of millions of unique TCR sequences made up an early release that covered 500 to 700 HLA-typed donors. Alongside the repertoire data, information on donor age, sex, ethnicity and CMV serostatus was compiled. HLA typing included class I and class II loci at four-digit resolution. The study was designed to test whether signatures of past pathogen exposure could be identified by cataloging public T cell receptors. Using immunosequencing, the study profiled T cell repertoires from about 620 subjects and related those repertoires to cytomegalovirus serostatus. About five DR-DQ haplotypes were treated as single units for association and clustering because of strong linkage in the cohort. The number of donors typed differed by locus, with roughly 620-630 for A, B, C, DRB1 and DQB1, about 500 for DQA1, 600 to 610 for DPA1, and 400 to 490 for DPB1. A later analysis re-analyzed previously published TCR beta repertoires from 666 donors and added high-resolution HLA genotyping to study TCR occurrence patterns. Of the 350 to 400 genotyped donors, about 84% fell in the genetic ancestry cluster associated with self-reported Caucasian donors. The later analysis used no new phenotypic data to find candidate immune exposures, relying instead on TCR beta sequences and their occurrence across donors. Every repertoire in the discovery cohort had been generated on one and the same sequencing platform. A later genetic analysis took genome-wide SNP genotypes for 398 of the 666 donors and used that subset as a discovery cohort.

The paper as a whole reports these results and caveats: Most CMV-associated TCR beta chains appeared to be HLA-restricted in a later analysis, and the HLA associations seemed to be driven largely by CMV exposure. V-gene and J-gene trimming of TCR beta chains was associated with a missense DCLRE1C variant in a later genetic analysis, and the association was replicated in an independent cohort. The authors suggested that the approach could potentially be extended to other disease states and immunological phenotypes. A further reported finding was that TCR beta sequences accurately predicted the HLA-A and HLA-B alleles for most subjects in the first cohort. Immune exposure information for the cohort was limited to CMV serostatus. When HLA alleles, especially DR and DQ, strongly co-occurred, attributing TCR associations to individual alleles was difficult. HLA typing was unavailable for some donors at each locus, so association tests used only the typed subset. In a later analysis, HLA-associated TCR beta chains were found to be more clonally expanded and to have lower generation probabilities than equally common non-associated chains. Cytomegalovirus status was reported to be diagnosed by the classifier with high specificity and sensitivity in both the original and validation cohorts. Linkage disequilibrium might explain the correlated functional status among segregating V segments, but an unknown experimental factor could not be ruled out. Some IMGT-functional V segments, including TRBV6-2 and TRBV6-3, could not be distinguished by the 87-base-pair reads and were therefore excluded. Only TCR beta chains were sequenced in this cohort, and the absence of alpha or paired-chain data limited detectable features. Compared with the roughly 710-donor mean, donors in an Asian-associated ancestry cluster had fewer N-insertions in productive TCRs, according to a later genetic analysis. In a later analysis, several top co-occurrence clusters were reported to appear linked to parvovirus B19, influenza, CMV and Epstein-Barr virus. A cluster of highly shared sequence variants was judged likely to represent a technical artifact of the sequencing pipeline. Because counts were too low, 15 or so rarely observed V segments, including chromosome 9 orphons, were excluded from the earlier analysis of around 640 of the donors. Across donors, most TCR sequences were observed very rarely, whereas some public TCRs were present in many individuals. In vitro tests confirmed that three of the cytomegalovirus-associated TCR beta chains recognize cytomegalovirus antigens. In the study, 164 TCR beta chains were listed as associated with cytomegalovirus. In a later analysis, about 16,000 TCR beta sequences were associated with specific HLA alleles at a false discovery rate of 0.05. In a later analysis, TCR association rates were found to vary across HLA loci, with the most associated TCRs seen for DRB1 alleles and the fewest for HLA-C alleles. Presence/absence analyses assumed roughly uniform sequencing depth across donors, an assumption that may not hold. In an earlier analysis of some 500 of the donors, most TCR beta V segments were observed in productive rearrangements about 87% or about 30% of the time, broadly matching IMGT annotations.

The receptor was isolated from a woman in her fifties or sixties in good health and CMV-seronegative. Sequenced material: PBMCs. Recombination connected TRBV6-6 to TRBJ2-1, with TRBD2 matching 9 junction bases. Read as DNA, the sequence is TGTGCCAGCAGTTACTCCACTAGCGGGTGGGAAAAGTTCTTC. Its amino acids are CASSYSTSGWEKFF.